This T cell receptor (beta chain) was retrieved from a study of CD8 T cells in Susac syndrome. Study-wide background: When their blood was taken, the Susac syndrome patients had either not yet had any therapy, were taking corticosteroids, or were taking intravenous immunoglobulin alone. The study's findings and limits: In its TCR sequencing and HLA analysis, the study acknowledged that the number of individuals was relatively small. Clonal expansion was absent from the CD4+ T cell repertoires in Susac syndrome.

With random hexamers, roughly 0.45 to 1 ug RNA was reverse transcribed. Across 54 Vbeta and 13 Jbeta, immunoSEQ multiplex PCR amplified TCR beta CDR3. TCRdb re-called the immunoSEQ multiplex PCR reads through MiXCR, storing one row per CDR3 protein. The data show 95,000 to 150,000 distinct CDR3 sequences, roughly 95% seen once. Comments on this clonotype: Antigen specificity is unknown.

Trimming removed 6 bases from V and 5 bases from J, with 13 bases in between. The CDR3 loop spans 13 amino acids. This sequence joins TRBV12-3 or TRBV12-4 and TRBJ2-5, with D possibly being TRBD1 (6 bases). The sequence was collected from a human donor with Susac syndrome. Sequenced: CD4+ T cells from PBMCs. This CDR3 reads CASSETGIETQYF. The CDR3 DNA sequence: TGTGCCAGCAGCGAAACAGGGATTGAGACCCAGTACTTC.